The 18 T cell receptor beta chains presented below share a single source sample, sequenced in a study of OX40 agonist ivuxolimab in advanced cancers. Assay used: immunoSEQ multiplex PCR; TCRdb lists only in-frame clones, some missing. The sample has tens of thousands of clones; over 80% are singletons. Material: CD4+ or CD8+ T cells sorted from blood, obtained in a trial of the OX40 agonist ivuxolimab. Every receptor here comes from an adult with an advanced solid tumor such as melanoma, head and neck, liver or kidney cancer.

The chain recombines TRBV19 with TRBJ2-1, with D perhaps matching TRBD1 or TRBD2 (5 bases each). V was shortened by 4 bases and J by 8 bases, with 15 bases between the two germline ends. The CDR3 totals 14 residues. Germline CDR1 is LNHDA and CDR2 is SQIVND (reference sequence). The CDR3 protein is CASSNRRNGDEQFF. For the CDR3, the DNA is TGTGCCAGTAGTAACAGGAGAAACGGGGATGAGCAGTTCTTC.

This clone was detected only once. V and J are TRBV5-1 and TRBJ1-4; the match to TRBD1 covers 9 bases. The CDR3 spans 17 residues. The trim removed 5 bases at V and 0 bases at J, leaving 8 bases unmatched. Looked up from germline, CDR1 is SGHRS and CDR2 is YFSETQ. The CDR3: CASRLGQGFSTNEKLFF. The DNA of the CDR3 is TGCGCCAGCAGACTGGGACAGGGCTTTTCAACTAATGAAAAACTGTTTTTT.

The rearrangement uses TRBV28 and TRBJ1-4, with D perhaps matching TRBD1 (6 bases). The germline V gene has CDR1 MDHEN and CDR2 SYDVKM. The CDR3 is 19 amino acids. V was shortened by 7 bases and J by 1 base, with 25 bases between the two germline ends. In nucleotides, the CDR3 is TGTGCCAGCACTGCTCGGAAAGGAAGGGGGGGTGGAACTAATGAAAAACTGTTTTTT. It translates to CASTARKGRGGGTNEKLFF.

The chain is built from TRBV7-2 and TRBJ2-1; weak D call: TRBD1 (5 bases). The CDR3 has 12 amino acids. Germline V gene data show CDR1 as SGHTA and CDR2 as FQGNSA. V lost 6 bases to trimming and J lost 4 bases, with 7 bases between them. The DNA of the CDR3 is TGTGCCAGCAGTGGGGCATACAATGAGCAGTTCTTC. Translated, it gives CASSGAYNEQFF.

The J gene is TRBJ1-2, the V gene TRBV4-2; D remains ambiguous. Trimming left V 4 bases short and J 5 bases short, with 20 bases between. Germline V gives CDR1 LGHNA, CDR2 YNFKEQ. This CDR3 contains 16 residues. In DNA form, the CDR3 reads TGTGCCAGCAGCCCATACGGGGAGGATAAAGTTTATGGCTACACCTTC. It is translated as CASSPYGEDKVYGYTF.

The gene calls are TRBV29-1 and TRBJ2-3, with D unclear. CDR1 is SQVTM and CDR2 is ANQGSEA in the germline V gene. The CDR3 is made up of 15 amino acids. Between the trimmed V and J ends, which lost 4 bases and 1 base, there was a span of 15 bases. CDR3 in DNA: TGCAGCGTTGGTTCACTGGGGTGGGGCACAGATACGCAGTATTTT. It codes for CSVGSLGWGTDTQYF.

J is TRBJ2-1 and V is TRBV11-2; D is unresolved. V lost 4 bases and J lost 8, with 9 bases in between. The CDR3 runs 12 residues. In germline, CDR1 is SGHAT, CDR2 FQNNGV. CDR3 bases: TGTGCCAGCAGCTCTAGAGGCGATGAGCAGTTCTTC. This codes for CASSSRGDEQFF.

The CDR3 region is CASSTGGGPPDTQYF. The CDR3 DNA sequence: TGTGCCAGCAGCACAGGGGGAGGCCCCCCAGATACGCAGTATTTT. The chain is built from TRBV9 and TRBJ2-3; 8 nucleotides agree with TRBD1. With V trimmed by 4 bases and J by 4 bases, 8 bases remained unmatched. Germline loops: CDR1 SGDLS, CDR2 YYNGEE. CDR3 length: 15 residues.

The chain couples TRBV10-3 to TRBJ1-5; 7 bases are a match to TRBD1. Germline values: CDR1 ENHRY, CDR2 SYGVKD. This CDR3 has 14 amino acids. Trimming at V came to 2 bases and at J to 6 bases, leaving 4 bases not matched to a gene. The CDR3 sequence: CAISERQGAQPQHF. The CDR3 DNA reads as TGTGCCATCAGTGAGAGACAGGGCGCTCAGCCCCAGCATTTT.

The chain has TRBV2 and TRBJ1-5; D is unresolved. Germline values: CDR1 SNHLY, CDR2 FYNNEI. The CDR3 loop spans 17 amino acids. Between the trimmed V and J ends, which lost 2 bases and 1 base, there was a span of 15 bases. For the CDR3, the DNA is TGTGCCAGCAGTGAATGGGGTGTTGGTTTGAGCAATCAGCCCCAGCATTTT. Translating it yields CASSEWGVGLSNQPQHF.

The chain recombines TRBV4-3 with TRBJ2-1, with 10 bases that match TRBD2. The CDR3 totals 20 residues. Per germline, CDR1 LGHNA and CDR2 YSLEER. Trimming cost V 0 bases and J 1 base; bases outside gene matches: 12. The CDR3 here is CASSQEGASGGWGSYNEQFF. The CDR3 DNA reads as TGCGCCAGCAGCCAAGAAGGTGCTAGCGGGGGATGGGGGTCCTACAATGAGCAGTTCTTC.

J is TRBJ2-7 and V is TRBV2, with D tentatively TRBD2 (6 bases). CDR3 length: 15 residues. Germline CDR1 SNHLY, CDR2 FYNNEI. V was cut by 1 base and J by 2 bases, with 12 bases left in between. The CDR3 DNA sequence: TGTGCCAGCAGTGAAGTATCGGGAGAAACCTACGAGCAGTACGTC. Translating gives CASSEVSGETYEQYV.

This sequence joins TRBV6-5 and TRBJ2-3; a weak D match, TRBD1 (6 bases). The CDR3 extends over 13 amino acids. Germline values: CDR1 MNHEY, CDR2 SVGAGI. The V end was cut by 4 bases, the J end by 4 bases, with 9 bases between. This CDR3 is CASSFAGADTQYF. DNA of the CDR3: TGTGCCAGCAGTTTTGCAGGGGCAGATACGCAGTATTTT.

The rearrangement joins TRBV28 to TRBJ1-5; perhaps TRBD1 as D (6 bases). Per the germline V gene, CDR1 is MDHEN and CDR2 is SYDVKM. The CDR3 spans 22 residues. V was trimmed by 6 bases and J by 0 bases, leaving 33 bases between them. The CDR3 DNA sequence: TGTGCCAGCAGCTGGATTCAGACTCTAGTCGGACAGCAGCCGTATAGCAATCAGCCCCAGCATTTT. It yields the protein CASSWIQTLVGQQPYSNQPQHF.

V usage is TRBV7-2 and J usage is TRBJ2-3; D uncertain. This CDR3 region has 15 residues. CDR1 and CDR2 (germline): SGHTA, FQGNSA. Trimming took off 1 base at V and 2 bases at J, with 10 bases between the two ends. CDR3 protein: CASSLDGGNTDTQYF. The CDR3 DNA sequence: TGTGCCAGCAGCTTAGACGGCGGAAACACAGATACGCAGTATTTT.

The chain joins TRBV30 to TRBJ1-2; 9 bases are a match to TRBD1. The CDR3 runs to 14 residues. CDR1 is GTSNPN and CDR2 is SVGIG in the germline V gene (reference sequence). Trimming at V came to 5 bases and at J to 4 bases, leaving 8 bases not matched to a gene. Here the CDR3 reads CAWSGTGTPYGYTF. The CDR3 DNA reads TGTGCCTGGTCCGGGACAGGGACTCCCTATGGCTACACCTTC.

V is TRBV15 and J is TRBJ2-3; the match to TRBD2 covers 9 bases. The ends lost 3 bases at V and 4 bases at J; junction bases unmatched: 8. CDR3 size: 16 residues. Looked up from germline, CDR1 is LNHNV and CDR2 is YYDKDF (reference sequence). The CDR3 DNA is TGTGCCACCAGCAGTATAGCGGGAGAGGAGTCAGATACGCAGTATTTT. Translating gives CATSSIAGEESDTQYF.

CDR3 sequence (DNA): TGTGCCAGCAGCCACGAGACGGGTCACACCATATATTTT. This codes for CASSHETGHTIYF. The chain has TRBV28 and TRBJ1-3; D not certain. The CDR3 covers 13 residues. Germline V lookup: CDR1 MDHEN, CDR2 SYDVKM. The ends were cut back, 6 bases at V and 8 bases at J, with 14 bases in the middle.